A selection of T cell receptor beta chains follows, all from one sample in a study of vaccination and CD4 T cells after COVID-19. No antigens are known for them. In TCRdb, the PCR reads were re-called with MiXCR into one record per CDR3 protein. Of 8,000 to 10,000 distinct CDR3 sequences listed, 38% are singletons. The sample comprised CD4+ T cells from blood, cultured in vitro. The receptors stem from a human donor in good health. The CDR3 runs from the conserved cysteine through the conserved F or W. A D gene is named only where the DNA matches it firmly. Clone size is given for some rows only: seen once, a few or many times, or a class if the clone is expanded.

clone size	D gene	V gene	J gene	CDR3 DNA	CDR3 protein
.	.	TRBV6-1	TRBJ2-7	TGTGCCAGCAGTCGAGGACAGACCTTCTACGAGCAGTACTTC	CASSRGQTFYEQYF
.	.	TRBV28	TRBJ1-6	TGTGCCACCAAGGCTTTCCATAATTCACCCCTCCACTTT	CATKAFHNSPLHF
few	.	TRBV20-1	TRBJ2-4	TGCAGTGCTCCTCCCCCAGGGGTTGGCAACATTCAGTACTTC	CSAPPPGVGNIQYF
once	TRBD2	TRBV9	TRBJ2-1	TGTGCCAGCAGCGTAGGGTTCCTAGCGGGAGGATACAATGAGCAGTTCTTC	CASSVGFLAGGYNEQFF
few	.	TRBV19	TRBJ2-3	TGTGCCAGTACCATGACGTGGGGTGCTAGCACAGATACGCAGTATTTT	CASTMTWGASTDTQYF
.	TRBD2	TRBV6-2/TRBV6-3	TRBJ2-7	TGTGCCAGCAGTCACCGCCTTGGAGCGGGAACAGTGTACGAGCAGTACTTC	CASSHRLGAGTVYEQYF
few	.	TRBV28	TRBJ1-2	TGTGCCAGCAGTCCTCCGGCCGTGGGCTATGGCTACACCTTC	CASSPPAVGYGYTF
few	TRBD2	TRBV20-1	TRBJ2-3	TGCAGTGCTAGAGGGTTGCTAGCGGGGCACACAGATACGCAGTATTTT	CSARGLLAGHTDTQYF
few	TRBD2	TRBV15	TRBJ2-2	TGTGCCACCAGCAGAGTTCCTAGCGGGAGAGGGGAGCTGTTTTTT	CATSRVPSGRGELFF
.	.	TRBV28	TRBJ2-7	TGTGCCAGCGGGGAAGGCGGCCACGAGCAGTACTTC	CASGEGGHEQYF
few	.	TRBV20-1	TRBJ1-4	TGCAGTGCTCCTCGTCCGCCGGAGGGTGAAAAACTGTTTTTT	CSAPRPPEGEKLFF
.	TRBD2	TRBV5-5	TRBJ2-1	TGTGCCAGCAGCCAACGGACTAGCCACAATGAGCAGTTCTTC	CASSQRTSHNEQFF
.	.	TRBV5-1	TRBJ2-3	TGCGCCAGCAGCTTGGGGAGTAGCGGAAGCACAGATACGCAGTATTTT	CASSLGSSGSTDTQYF
.	.	TRBV7-3	TRBJ2-3	TGTGCCAGCAGCCCCAACTTTGGTGCAGATACGCAGTATTTT	CASSPNFGADTQYF
.	TRBD2	TRBV15	TRBJ2-1	TGTGCCACCAGCAGATTCGGGACTAGCGGGATGGGGAATGAGCAGTTCTTC	CATSRFGTSGMGNEQFF
.	TRBD1	TRBV20-1	TRBJ1-1	TGCAGTGCTGGGGGACAGGTGGGGACTGAAGCTTTCTTT	CSAGGQVGTEAFF
few	.	TRBV20-1	TRBJ2-2	TGCAGTGCCGACGGCCGGAACACCGGGGAGCTGTTTTTT	CSADGRNTGELFF
few	TRBD1	TRBV6-1	TRBJ1-1	TGTGCCAGCGGAAACAGGGGGGTTTGGGCTGAAGCTTTCTTT	CASGNRGVWAEAFF
few	.	TRBV20-1	TRBJ2-4	TGCAGTGCGATACCTCCGGTTAGCAAAAACATTCAGTACTTC	CSAIPPVSKNIQYF
.	TRBD1	TRBV14	TRBJ1-2	TGTGCCAGCAGCCCCACAGGGGTAAGAGGCTACACCTTC	CASSPTGVRGYTF
.	.	TRBV25-1	TRBJ2-2	TGTGCCAGCAGGTGGGGAGGGGGTGAGGAGCTGTTTTTT	CASRWGGGEELFF
.	.	TRBV29-1	TRBJ1-1	TGCAGCGCCTCAGGGTTCACTGAAGCTTTCTTT	CSASGFTEAFF
.	.	TRBV29-1	TRBJ2-3	TGCAGCGTTGAAGATGACAGGTTCCAGCAGTATTTT	CSVEDDRFQQYF
once	TRBD1	TRBV7-9	TRBJ2-3	TGTGCCAGCAACTTTGGGACAGGGGGCACAGATACGCAGTATTTT	CASNFGTGGTDTQYF
few	.	TRBV27	TRBJ2-7	TGTGCCAGCAGGCTACAGGGTGGGGACTACGAGCAGTACTTC	CASRLQGGDYEQYF
few	.	TRBV20-1	TRBJ2-1	TGCAGTGCTAGAGTACCAGCAAGCCCCTACAATGAGCAGTTCTTC	CSARVPASPYNEQFF
few	.	TRBV20-1	TRBJ1-5	TGCAGTGCTAGCCGCGGGGGGCGGCAGCCCCAGCATTTT	CSASRGGRQPQHF
.	.	TRBV11-2	TRBJ1-2	TGTGCCAGCAGCCTTTCCACAGGACTGGGCTCCTATGGCTACACCTTC	CASSLSTGLGSYGYTF
.	.	TRBV6-5	TRBJ2-5	TGTGCCAGCAGTTACTCGACGGGAGAGACCCAGTACTTC	CASSYSTGETQYF
once	.	TRBV14	TRBJ2-7	TGTGCCAGCAGCCCGTCCTACGAGCAGTACTTC	CASSPSYEQYF
few	.	TRBV5-6	TRBJ2-2	TGTGCCAGCAGCTTAGGTCAGTTGAACACCGGGGAGCTGTTTTTT	CASSLGQLNTGELFF
.	.	TRBV6-2/TRBV6-3	TRBJ2-2	TGTGCCAGCAGTTACTTCGCAGGGCCCGGGGAGCTGTTTTTT	CASSYFAGPGELFF
.	TRBD1	TRBV7-9	TRBJ2-1	TGTGCCAGCAGCTCAACCGGGACAGCCCCCCATGAGCAGTTCTTC	CASSSTGTAPHEQFF
.	TRBD2	TRBV6-1	TRBJ2-3	TGTGCCAGCAGACTAGCGGGAGGCGATACGCAGTATTTT	CASRLAGGDTQYF
few	TRBD1	TRBV15	TRBJ1-2	TGTGCCACCAGCGAGCGCCCCGGGACAGGACCCTATGGCTACACCTTC	CATSERPGTGPYGYTF
.	.	TRBV30	TRBJ2-3	TGTGCCTGGGGAGACCTCAATACGCAGTATTTT	CAWGDLNTQYF
few	TRBD1	TRBV6-1	TRBJ1-2	TGTGCCAGCAGTGGGGGGACAGGGGGATATGGCTACACCTTC	CASSGGTGGYGYTF
few	TRBD2	TRBV7-2	TRBJ2-3	TGTGCCAGCAGCTTATTGGCGGGAGGGCCCTTGGACACAGATACGCAGTATTTT	CASSLLAGGPLDTDTQYF
.	.	TRBV27	TRBJ1-2	TGTGCCAGCAGCCAAGGACAGCACTATGGCTACACCTTC	CASSQGQHYGYTF
large	TRBD2	TRBV12-3/TRBV12-4	TRBJ2-5	TGTGCCAGCAGTTTCTGGGGGGGAGACCAAGAGACCCAGTACTTC	CASSFWGGDQETQYF
.	.	TRBV6-4	TRBJ2-3	TGTGCCAGCAGTGACTCCCCAGCGGAGGAAGATACGCAGTATTTT	CASSDSPAEEDTQYF
once	TRBD1	TRBV10-3	TRBJ1-1	TGTGCCATCAGTCCGGCTGCCGACAGGGCGAACACTGAAGCTTTCTTT	CAISPAADRANTEAFF
few	.	TRBV6-1	TRBJ1-2	TGTGCCAGCAGAAGCGGGGCCTATGGCTACACCTTC	CASRSGAYGYTF
.	.	TRBV29-1	TRBJ1-1	TGCAGCGTTGGGGCAGGGTGGGGAATGAACACTGAAGCTTTCTTT	CSVGAGWGMNTEAFF
few	.	TRBV29-1	TRBJ2-1	TGCAGCGTCTCCTGGGACGGTTCCTACAATGAGCAGTTCTTC	CSVSWDGSYNEQFF
.	TRBD2	TRBV6-4	TRBJ2-1	TGTGCCACCTCGCTGCGGGAGGGCTATGAGCAGTTCTTC	CATSLREGYEQFF
.	.	TRBV7-3	TRBJ2-1	TGTGCCAGCAGTTATTCGAGTTGGGATGAGCAGTTCTTC	CASSYSSWDEQFF
medium-sized	.	TRBV4-3	TRBJ1-2	TGCGCCAGCAGCTCCGAGGGGAACTATGGCTACACCTTC	CASSSEGNYGYTF
.	.	TRBV30	TRBJ2-5	TGTGCCTGGAGTGTAGGGTTGGAGACCCAGTACTTC	CAWSVGLETQYF
few	.	TRBV6-1	TRBJ1-6	TGTGCCAGCAGTCGAACTGAAAGACATAATTCACCCCTCCACTTT	CASSRTERHNSPLHF
.	TRBD2	TRBV7-2	TRBJ2-1	TGTGCCAGCAGCTTATATTCGCGGGGGTACAATGAGCAGTTCTTC	CASSLYSRGYNEQFF
.	.	TRBV20-1	TRBJ1-5	TGCAGTGCCCGAGAACGTCCGAACCGACCCCAGCATTTT	CSARERPNRPQHF
few	.	TRBV6-5	TRBJ1-1	TGTGCCAGCAGTTATGGGGACACTGAAGCTTTCTTT	CASSYGDTEAFF
few	.	TRBV11-1	TRBJ1-2	TGTGCCAGCAGCTTAGATTGGGGAGATGGCTACACCTTC	CASSLDWGDGYTF
once	.	TRBV4-3	TRBJ1-1	TGCGCCAGCAGCCACGAGGGCCTGAACACTGAAGCTTTCTTT	CASSHEGLNTEAFF
.	.	TRBV27	TRBJ2-2	TGTGCCAGCAGTTTATCCCCGGGGACCGGGGAGCTGTTTTTT	CASSLSPGTGELFF
few	TRBD1	TRBV20-1	TRBJ1-6	TGCAGTGCTAGTGAACCGGGACAGGGAGTATCACCCCTCCACTTT	CSASEPGQGVSPLHF